The 3 T cell receptor beta chains given below trace back to one sample, sequenced in a study of T cell repertoires in cytomegalovirus infection. TCRdb re-called the reads through MiXCR, storing one row per CDR3 protein. The repertoire holds about 740,000 distinct CDR3 sequences, approximately 33% seen once, with about 20% in the top ten. No antigen has been identified for these receptors. The starting material was cultured PBMCs, obtained from culture after CMV antigen stimulation. All receptors derive from a human donor in good health (CMV status not recorded). Some clones in this sample may be carry-over from other donors' samples.

The chain recombines TRBV28 with TRBJ1-1; 9 nucleotides align to TRBD1. With V trimmed by 10 bases and J by 4 bases, 10 bases remained unmatched. Germline assignment: CDR1 MDHEN and CDR2 SYDVKM. CDR3 length: 14 residues. DNA for the CDR3: TGTGCCACCGAACGAGACAGGGGGATCACTGAAGCTTTCTTT. As protein: CATERDRGITEAFF.

This chain joins TRBV4-3 and TRBJ2-5, with a weak D call TRBD2 (6 bases). The V end lost 4 bases, the J end lost 4 bases, and 16 bases lay between the germline ends. CDR1 is LGHNA and CDR2 is YSLEER in the germline V gene. CDR3 length equals 15 residues. The CDR3 is CASSRSWRASETQYF. The CDR3 DNA follows: TGCGCCAGCAGCCGAAGCTGGAGGGCCTCAGAGACCCAGTACTTC.

This clonotype has ten or more counts. The J gene is TRBJ2-7, the V gene TRBV7-8; D possibly corresponds to TRBD2 (6 bases). The germline V and J ends were trimmed by 6 bases and 3 bases, with 18 bases remaining between them. The germline V gene encodes CDR1 SGHVS and CDR2 FQNEAQ. This CDR3 spans 15 amino acids. The CDR3: CASRSRGTGFYEQYF. In DNA, the CDR3 is TGTGCCAGCAGGTCTCGGGGGACGGGGTTCTACGAGCAGTACTTC.